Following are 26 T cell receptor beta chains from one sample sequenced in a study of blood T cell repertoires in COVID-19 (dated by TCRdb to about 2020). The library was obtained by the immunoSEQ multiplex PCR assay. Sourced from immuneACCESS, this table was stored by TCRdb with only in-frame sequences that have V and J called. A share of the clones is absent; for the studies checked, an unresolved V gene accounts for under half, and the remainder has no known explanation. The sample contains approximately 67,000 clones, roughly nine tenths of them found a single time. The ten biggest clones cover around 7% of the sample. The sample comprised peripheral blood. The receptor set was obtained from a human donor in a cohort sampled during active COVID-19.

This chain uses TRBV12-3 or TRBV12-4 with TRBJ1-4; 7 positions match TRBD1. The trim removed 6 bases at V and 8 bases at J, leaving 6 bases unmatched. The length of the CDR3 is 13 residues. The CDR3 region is CASRMGQREKLFF. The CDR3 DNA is TGTGCCAGCAGAATGGGACAGCGAGAAAAACTGTTTTTT.

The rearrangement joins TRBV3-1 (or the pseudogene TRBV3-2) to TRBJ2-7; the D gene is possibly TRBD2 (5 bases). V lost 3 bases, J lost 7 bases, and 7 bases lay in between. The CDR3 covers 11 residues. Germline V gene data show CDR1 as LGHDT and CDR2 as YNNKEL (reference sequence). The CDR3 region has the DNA TGTGCCAGCAGCCACCCGGGGGAGCAGTACTTC. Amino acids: CASSHPGEQYF.

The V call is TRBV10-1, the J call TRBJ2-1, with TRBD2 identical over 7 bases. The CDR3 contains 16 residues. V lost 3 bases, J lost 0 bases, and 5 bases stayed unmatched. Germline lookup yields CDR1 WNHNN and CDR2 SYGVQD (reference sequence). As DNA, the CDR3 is TGCGCCAGCAGTGATCCTAGCGGTAGCTCCTACAATGAGCAGTTCTTC. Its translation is CASSDPSGSSYNEQFF.

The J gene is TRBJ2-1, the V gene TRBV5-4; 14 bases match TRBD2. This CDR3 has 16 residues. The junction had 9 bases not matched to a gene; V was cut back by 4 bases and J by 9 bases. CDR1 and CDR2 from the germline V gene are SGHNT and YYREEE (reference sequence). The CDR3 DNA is TGTGCCAGCAGCCCGGGACTAGCGGGAGCATGGAGTGAGCAGTTCTTC. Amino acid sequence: CASSPGLAGAWSEQFF. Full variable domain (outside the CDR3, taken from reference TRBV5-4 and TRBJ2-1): ETGVTQSPTHLIKTRGQQVTLRCSSQSGHNTVSWYQQALGQGPQFIFQYYREEENGRGNFPPRFSGLQFPNYSSELNVNALELDDSALYLCASSPGLAGAWSEQFFGPGTRLTVL.

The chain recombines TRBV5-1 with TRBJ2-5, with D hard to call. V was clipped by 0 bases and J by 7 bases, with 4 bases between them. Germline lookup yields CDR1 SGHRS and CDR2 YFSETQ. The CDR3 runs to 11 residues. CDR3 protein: CASSLASTQYF. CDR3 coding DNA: TGCGCCAGCAGCTTGGCGTCGACCCAGTACTTC.

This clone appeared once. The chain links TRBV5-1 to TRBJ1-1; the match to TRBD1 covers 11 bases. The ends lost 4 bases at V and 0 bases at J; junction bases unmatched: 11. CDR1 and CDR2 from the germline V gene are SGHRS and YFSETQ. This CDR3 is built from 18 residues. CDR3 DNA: TGCGCCAGCAGCCCCAGGGACAGGGGGTCCCGAATGAACACTGAAGCTTTCTTT. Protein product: CASSPRDRGSRMNTEAFF.

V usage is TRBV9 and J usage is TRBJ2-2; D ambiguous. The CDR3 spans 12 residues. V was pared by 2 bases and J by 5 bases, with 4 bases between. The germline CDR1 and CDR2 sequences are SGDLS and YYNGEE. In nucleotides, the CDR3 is TGTGCCAGCAGCGTCCGGACCGGGGAGCTGTTTTTT. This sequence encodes CASSVRTGELFF.

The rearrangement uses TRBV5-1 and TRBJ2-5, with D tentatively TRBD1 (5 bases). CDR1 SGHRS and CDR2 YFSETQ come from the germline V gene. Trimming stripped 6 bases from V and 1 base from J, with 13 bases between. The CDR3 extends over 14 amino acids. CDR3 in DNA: TGCGCCAGCACCAAGTGGGGCTTCCAAGAGACCCAGTACTTC. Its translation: CASTKWGFQETQYF.

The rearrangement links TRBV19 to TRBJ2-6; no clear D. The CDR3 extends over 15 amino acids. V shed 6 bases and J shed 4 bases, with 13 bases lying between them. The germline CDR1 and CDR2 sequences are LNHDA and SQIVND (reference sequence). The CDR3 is CASRNKLYGANVLTF. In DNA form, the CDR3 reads TGTGCCAGTAGGAATAAGCTTTACGGGGCCAACGTCCTGACTTTC.

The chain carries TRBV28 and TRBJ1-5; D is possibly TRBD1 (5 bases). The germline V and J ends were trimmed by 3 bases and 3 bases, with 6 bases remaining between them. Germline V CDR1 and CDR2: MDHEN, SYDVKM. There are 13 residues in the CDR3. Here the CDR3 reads CASSLTVNQPQHF. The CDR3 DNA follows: TGTGCCAGCAGTTTGACAGTCAATCAGCCCCAGCATTTT.

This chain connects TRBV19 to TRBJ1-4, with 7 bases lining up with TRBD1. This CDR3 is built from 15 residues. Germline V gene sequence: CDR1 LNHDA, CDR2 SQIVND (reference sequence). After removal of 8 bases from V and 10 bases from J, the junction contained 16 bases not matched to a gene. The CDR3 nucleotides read TGTGCCAGTGGGCAGGGACAGACCAAGGGAGCAAAACTGTTTTTT. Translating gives CASGQGQTKGAKLFF.

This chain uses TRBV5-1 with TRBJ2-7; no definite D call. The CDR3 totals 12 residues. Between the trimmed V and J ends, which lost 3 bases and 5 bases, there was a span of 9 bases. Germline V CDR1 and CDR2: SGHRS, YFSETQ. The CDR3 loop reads CASSSAYHEQYF. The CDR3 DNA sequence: TGCGCCAGCAGCTCTGCGTACCACGAGCAGTACTTC.

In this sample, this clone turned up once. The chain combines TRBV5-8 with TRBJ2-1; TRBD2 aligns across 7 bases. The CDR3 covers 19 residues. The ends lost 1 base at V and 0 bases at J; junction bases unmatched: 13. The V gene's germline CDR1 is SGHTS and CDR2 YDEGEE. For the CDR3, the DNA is TGTGCCAGCAGCTTGCAGGGCGCGGGAGTTTATAGCTCCTACAATGAGCAGTTCTTC. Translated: CASSLQGAGVYSSYNEQFF. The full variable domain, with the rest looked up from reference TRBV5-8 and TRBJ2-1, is EAGVTQSPTHLIKTRGQQATLRCSPISGHTSVYWYQQALGLGLQFLLWYDEGEERNRGNFPPRFSGRQFPNYSSELNVNALELEDSALYLCASSLQGAGVYSSYNEQFFGPGTRLTVL.

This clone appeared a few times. The CDR3 is CASSMTGGRYGYTF. The CDR3 nucleotides are TGTGCCAGTAGTATGACAGGGGGCAGGTATGGCTACACCTTC. J is TRBJ1-2 and V is TRBV19, with 10 bases matching TRBD1. Germline CDR1 LNHDA, CDR2 SQIVND (reference sequence). Unmatched junction bases numbered 3, after V lost 3 bases and J lost 5 bases. The CDR3 loop spans 14 amino acids.

The CDR3 bases are TGTGCCAGCAGCTTCCCCGGGACAGGGAACACAGATACGCAGTATTTT. It specifies CASSFPGTGNTDTQYF. This chain uses TRBV7-6 with TRBJ2-3, with 9 bases that match TRBD1. Germline V gives CDR1 SGHVS, CDR2 FNYEAQ. V gave up 3 bases and J gave up 2 bases; unmatched junction bases: 6. The CDR3 extends over 16 amino acids.

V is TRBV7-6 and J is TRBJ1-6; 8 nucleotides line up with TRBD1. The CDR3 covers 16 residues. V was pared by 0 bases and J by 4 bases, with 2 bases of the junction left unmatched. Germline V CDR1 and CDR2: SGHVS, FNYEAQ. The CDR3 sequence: CASSLAGQAYNSPLHF. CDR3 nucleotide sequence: TGTGCCAGCAGCTTAGCGGGACAGGCATATAATTCACCCCTCCACTTT.

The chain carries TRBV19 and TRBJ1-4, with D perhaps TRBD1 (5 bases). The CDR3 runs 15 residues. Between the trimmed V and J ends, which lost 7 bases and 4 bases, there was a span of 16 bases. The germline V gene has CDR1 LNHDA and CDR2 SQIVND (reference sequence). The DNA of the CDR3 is TGTGCCAGTAAGATGGGACTCAGTAATAATGAAAAACTGTTTTTT. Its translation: CASKMGLSNNEKLFF.

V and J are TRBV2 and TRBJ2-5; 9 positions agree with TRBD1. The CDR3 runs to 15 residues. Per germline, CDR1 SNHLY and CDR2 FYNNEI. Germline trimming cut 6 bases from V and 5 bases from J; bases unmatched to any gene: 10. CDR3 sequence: CASRASTGGRETQYF. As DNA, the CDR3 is TGTGCCAGCAGGGCTTCGACAGGGGGTCGGGAGACCCAGTACTTC.

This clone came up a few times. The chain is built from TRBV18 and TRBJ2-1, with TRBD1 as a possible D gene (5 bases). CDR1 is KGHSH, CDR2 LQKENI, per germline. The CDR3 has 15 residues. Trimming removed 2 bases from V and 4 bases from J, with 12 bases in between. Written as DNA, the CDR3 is TGTGCCAGCTCACCAGCAAGGGGCTTTTACAATGAGCAGTTCTTC. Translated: CASSPARGFYNEQFF. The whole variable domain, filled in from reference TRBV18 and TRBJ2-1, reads NAGVMQNPRHLVRRRGQEARLRCSPMKGHSHVYWYRQLPEEGLKFMVYLQKENIIDESGMPKERFSAEFPKEGPSILRIQQVVRGDSAAYFCASSPARGFYNEQFFGPGTRLTVL.

CDR3 nucleotides: TGCGCCAGCAGCCAGGGTCGGACTAGTAAGCTTGCCTACAATGAGCAGTTCTTC. This sequence encodes CASSQGRTSKLAYNEQFF. The chain links TRBV4-1 to TRBJ2-1; TRBD2 aligns across 7 bases. Germline CDR1 reads MGHRA; CDR2 reads YSYEKL. The CDR3 contains 18 residues. The J segment lost 2 bases and the V segment lost 3 bases, leaving 13 bases of the junction unmatched.

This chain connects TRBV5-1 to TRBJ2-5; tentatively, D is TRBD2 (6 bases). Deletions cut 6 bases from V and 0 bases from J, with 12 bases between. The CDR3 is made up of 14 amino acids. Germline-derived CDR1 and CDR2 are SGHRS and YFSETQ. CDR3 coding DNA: TGCGCCAGCAAGATACTAGCAAACCAAGAGACCCAGTACTTC. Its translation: CASKILANQETQYF.

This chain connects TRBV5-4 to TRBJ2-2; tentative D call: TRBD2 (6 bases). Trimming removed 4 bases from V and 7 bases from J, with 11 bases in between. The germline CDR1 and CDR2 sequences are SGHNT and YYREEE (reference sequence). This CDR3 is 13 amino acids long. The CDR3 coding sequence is TGTGCCAGCAGCGGCGGGGTTCGCGGGGAGCTGTTTTTT. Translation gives CASSGGVRGELFF.

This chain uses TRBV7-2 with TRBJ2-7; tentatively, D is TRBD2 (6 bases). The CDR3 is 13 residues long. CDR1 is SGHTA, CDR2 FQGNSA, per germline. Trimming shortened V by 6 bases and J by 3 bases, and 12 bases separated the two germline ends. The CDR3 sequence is CASRPGGNYEQYF. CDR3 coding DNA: TGTGCCAGCAGACCGGGCGGGAACTACGAGCAGTACTTC.

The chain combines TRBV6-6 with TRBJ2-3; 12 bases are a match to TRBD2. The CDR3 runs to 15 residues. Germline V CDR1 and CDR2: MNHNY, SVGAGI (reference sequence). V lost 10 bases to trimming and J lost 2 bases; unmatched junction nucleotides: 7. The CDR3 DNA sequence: TGTGCCACCCGCGGGACTAGCGGGCCCACAGATACGCAGTATTTT. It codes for CATRGTSGPTDTQYF.

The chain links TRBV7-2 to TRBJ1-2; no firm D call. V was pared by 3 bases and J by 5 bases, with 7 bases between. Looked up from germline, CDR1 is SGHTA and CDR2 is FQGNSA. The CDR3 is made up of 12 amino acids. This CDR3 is CASSFAGYGYTF. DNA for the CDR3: TGTGCCAGCAGCTTTGCAGGTTATGGCTACACCTTC.

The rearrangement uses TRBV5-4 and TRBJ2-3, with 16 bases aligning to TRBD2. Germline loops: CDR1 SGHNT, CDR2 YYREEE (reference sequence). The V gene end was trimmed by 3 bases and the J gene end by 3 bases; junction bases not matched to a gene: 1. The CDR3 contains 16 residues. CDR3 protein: CASSSGLAGGTDTQYF. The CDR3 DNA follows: TGTGCCAGCAGCTCGGGACTAGCGGGAGGGACAGATACGCAGTATTTT.